This T cell receptor beta chain was sequenced in a study of OX40 agonist ivuxolimab in advanced cancers. Study context: Eligibility admitted prior anti-PD-1, anti-PD-L1 or anti-CTLA-4 therapy; around 42% had some. One hepatocellular carcinoma and a couple of cutaneous melanoma patients partially responded. Findings and limits, study-wide: Compared with others, partial responders at 0.1-3.0 mg/kg displayed clonal expansion among the lowest.

Exclusion applied to patients with autoimmune disease history or systemic immunosuppression. Losses at the gene ends were 5 bases for V and 5 bases for J; bases not matched to a gene: 9. Germline V gene data show CDR1 as PRHDT and CDR2 as FYEKMQ (reference sequence). The CDR3 is 16 amino acids. With respect to this clone: Its antigen is unidentified.

Using immunoSEQ multiplex PCR, the repertoire was profiled, and TCRdb retains in-frame clones only, with some absent. This table holds around 70,000 clones, about four fifths found once. The clonotype originates from an adult with an advanced solid tumor such as melanoma, head and neck, liver or kidney cancer. This sample comprised CD4+ or CD8+ T cells sorted from blood, obtained in a trial of the OX40 agonist ivuxolimab. The V gene is TRBV13, the J gene TRBJ2-1; 10 bases agree with TRBD1. The CDR3 reads CASSPMGQGKHNEQFF. For the CDR3, the DNA is TGTGCCAGCAGCCCAATGGGACAGGGGAAACACAATGAGCAGTTCTTC.